This TCR beta chain comes out of a study of Ad26.COV2.S vaccination and SARS-CoV-2 variants. V was clipped by 6 bases and J by 4 bases, with 18 bases between them. Germline CDR1 reads LNHDA; CDR2 reads SQIVND (reference sequence). The CDR3 loop spans 15 amino acids. Sequencing was performed with immunoSEQ multiplex PCR; in TCRdb, only in-frame clones are kept and a portion is missing. There are approximately 150,000 clones in the sample; 70% to 90% occur only once, and 4.5% to 6% lies in the top ten. The rearrangement uses TRBV19 and TRBJ1-2, with D hard to call. Here the sequenced sample was peripheral blood, taken after recovery from COVID-19. This clonotype was sampled from a human donor who had recovered from COVID-19. The CDR3 coding sequence is TGTGCCAGTAGCTTCCCCTCGGAGGGCGTCTATGGCTACACCTTC. Translation gives CASSFPSEGVYGYTF.